Described below is a single T cell receptor beta chain sequence and its context. Its antigen is still unknown. The data derive from a study of naive and memory T cell subsets. Study results and caveats: Each distinct alpha or beta sequence counts as one clonotype.

Both TRBC1 and TRBC2 were covered by a beta constant-region primer of two equimolar oligonucleotides. TCRdb recomputed calls from the UMI-ligation and nested PCR reads with MiXCR, one row per CDR3 protein. The top ten clones hold 22% of a sample with about 35,000 distinct CDR3 sequences, about an eighth of them seen once. Germline CDR1 reads MNHNY; CDR2 reads SVGAGI (reference sequence). The CDR3 covers 18 residues. V was pared by 7 bases and J by 0 bases, with 12 bases of the junction left unmatched. The material sequenced was effector memory CD4+ T cells from blood. Subset indicated: effector memory, CD45RA- CD27-. The sequence was obtained from a human donor in good health. This sequence joins TRBV6-6 and TRBJ1-1; 12 bases line up with TRBD1. CDR3 sequence: CASTKLPGTGGLNTEAFF. CDR3 DNA sequence: TGTGCCAGCACTAAACTGCCCGGGACAGGGGGCCTGAACACTGAAGCTTTCTTT.